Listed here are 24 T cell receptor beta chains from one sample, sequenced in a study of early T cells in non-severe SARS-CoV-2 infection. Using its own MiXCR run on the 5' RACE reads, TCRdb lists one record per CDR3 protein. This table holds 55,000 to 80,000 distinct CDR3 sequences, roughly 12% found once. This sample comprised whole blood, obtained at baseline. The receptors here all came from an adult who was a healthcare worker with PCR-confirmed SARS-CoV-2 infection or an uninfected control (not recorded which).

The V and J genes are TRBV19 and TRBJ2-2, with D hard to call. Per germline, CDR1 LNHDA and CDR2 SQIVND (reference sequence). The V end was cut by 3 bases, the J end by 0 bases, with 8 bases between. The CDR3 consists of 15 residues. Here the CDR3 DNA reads TGTGCCAGTAGTATTTCACCTTCGAACACCGGGGAGCTGTTTTTT. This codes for CASSISPSNTGELFF.

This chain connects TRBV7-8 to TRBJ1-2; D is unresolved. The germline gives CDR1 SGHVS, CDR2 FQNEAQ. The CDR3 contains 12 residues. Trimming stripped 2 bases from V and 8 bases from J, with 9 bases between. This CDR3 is CASSLSAEGYTF. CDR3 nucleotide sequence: TGTGCCAGCAGCTTATCCGCGGAGGGCTACACCTTC. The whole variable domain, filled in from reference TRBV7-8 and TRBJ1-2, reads GAGVSQSPRYKVAKRGQDVALRCDPISGHVSLFWYQQALGQGPEFLTYFQNEAQLDKSGLPSDRFFAERPEGSVSTLKIQRTQQEDSAVYLCASSLSAEGYTFGSGTRLTVV.

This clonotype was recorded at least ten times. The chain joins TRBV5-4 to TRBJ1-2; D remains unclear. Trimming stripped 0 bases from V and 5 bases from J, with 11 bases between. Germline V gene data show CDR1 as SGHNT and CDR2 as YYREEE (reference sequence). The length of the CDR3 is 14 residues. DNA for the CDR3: TGTGCCAGCAGCTTGGACGTGGGTTGGTATGGCTACACCTTC. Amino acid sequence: CASSLDVGWYGYTF.

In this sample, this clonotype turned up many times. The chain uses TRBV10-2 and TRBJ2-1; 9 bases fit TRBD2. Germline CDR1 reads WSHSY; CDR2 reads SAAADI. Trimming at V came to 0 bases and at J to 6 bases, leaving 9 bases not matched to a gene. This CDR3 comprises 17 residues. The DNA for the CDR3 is TGCGCCAGCAGTGAGTCGGCTAGCGGGGTAAAGGGCAATGAGCAGTTCTTC. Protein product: CASSESASGVKGNEQFF.

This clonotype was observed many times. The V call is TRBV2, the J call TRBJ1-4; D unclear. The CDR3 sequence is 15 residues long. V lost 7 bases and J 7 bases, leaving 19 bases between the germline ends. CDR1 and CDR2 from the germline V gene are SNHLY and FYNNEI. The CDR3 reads CASTLGPEIGEKLFF. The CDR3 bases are TGTGCCAGCACCCTAGGGCCCGAGATCGGTGAAAAACTGTTTTTT.

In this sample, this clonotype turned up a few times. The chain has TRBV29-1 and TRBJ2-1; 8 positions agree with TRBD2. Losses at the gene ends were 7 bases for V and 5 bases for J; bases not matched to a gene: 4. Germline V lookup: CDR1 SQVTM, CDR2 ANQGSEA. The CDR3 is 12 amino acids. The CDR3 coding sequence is TGCAGCGGGGGACTAGTAGACAATGAGCAGTTCTTC. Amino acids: CSGGLVDNEQFF.

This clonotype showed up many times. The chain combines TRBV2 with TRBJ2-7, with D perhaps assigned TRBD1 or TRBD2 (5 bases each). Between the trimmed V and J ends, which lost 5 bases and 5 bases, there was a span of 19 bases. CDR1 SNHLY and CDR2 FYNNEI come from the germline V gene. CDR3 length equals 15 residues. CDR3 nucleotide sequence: TGTGCCAGCAGTCCACCGGGACCACCCAGGGACGAGCAGTACTTC. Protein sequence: CASSPPGPPRDEQYF. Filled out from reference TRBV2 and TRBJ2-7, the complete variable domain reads EPEVTQTPSHQVTQMGQEVILRCVPISNHLYFYWYRQILGQKVEFLVSFYNNEISEKSEIFDDQFSVERPDGSNFTLKIRSTKLEDSAMYFCASSPPGPPRDEQYFGPGTRLTVT.

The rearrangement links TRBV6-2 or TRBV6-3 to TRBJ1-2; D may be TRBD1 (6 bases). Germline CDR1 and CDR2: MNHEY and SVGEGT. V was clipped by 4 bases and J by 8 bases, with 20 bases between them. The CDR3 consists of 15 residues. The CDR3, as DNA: TGTGCCAGCAGTTCTACGGGGGACACCATAGTGGGCTACACCTTC. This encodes CASSSTGDTIVGYTF.

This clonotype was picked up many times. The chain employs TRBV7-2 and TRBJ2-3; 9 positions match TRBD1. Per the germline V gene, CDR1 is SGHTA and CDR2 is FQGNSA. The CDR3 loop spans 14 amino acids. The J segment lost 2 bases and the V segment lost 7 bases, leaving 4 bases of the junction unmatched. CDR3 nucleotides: TGTGCCAGCACAGGACAGGGGCCCACAGATACGCAGTATTTT. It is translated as CASTGQGPTDTQYF. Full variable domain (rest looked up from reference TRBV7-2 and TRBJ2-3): GAGVSQSPSNKVTEKGKDVELRCDPISGHTALYWYRQSLGQGLEFLIYFQGNSAPDKSGLPSDRFSAERTGGSVSTLTIQRTQQEDSAVYLCASTGQGPTDTQYFGPGTRLTVL.

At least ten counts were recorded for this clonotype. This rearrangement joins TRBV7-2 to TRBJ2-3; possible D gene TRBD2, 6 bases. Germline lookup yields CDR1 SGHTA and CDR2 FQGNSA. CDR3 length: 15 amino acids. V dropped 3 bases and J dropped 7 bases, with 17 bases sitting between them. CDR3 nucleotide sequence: TGTGCCAGCAGCTTCTCTAGCGCCAATACAAATACGCAGTATTTT. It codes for CASSFSSANTNTQYF.

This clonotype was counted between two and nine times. CDR3 loop: CASSFPQGPNYGYTF. The DNA for the CDR3 is TGTGCCAGTAGTTTCCCACAGGGGCCCAATTATGGCTACACCTTC. This chain uses TRBV19 with TRBJ1-2; 7 positions agree with TRBD1. The CDR3 is 15 residues long. The germline V gene encodes CDR1 LNHDA and CDR2 SQIVND (reference sequence). Unmatched junction bases numbered 11, after V lost 5 bases and J lost 5 bases.

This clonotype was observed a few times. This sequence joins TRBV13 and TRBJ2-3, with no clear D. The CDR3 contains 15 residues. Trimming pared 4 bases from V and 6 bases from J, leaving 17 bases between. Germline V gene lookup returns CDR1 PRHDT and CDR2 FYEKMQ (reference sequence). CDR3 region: CASSSNEVMEDTQYF. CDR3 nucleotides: TGTGCCAGCAGCTCCAACGAGGTAATGGAGGATACGCAGTATTTT. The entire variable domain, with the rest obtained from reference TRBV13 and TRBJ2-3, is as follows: AAGVIQSPRHLIKEKRETATLKCYPIPRHDTVYWYQQGPGQDPQFLISFYEKMQSDKGSIPDRFSAQQFSDYHSELNMSSLELGDSALYFCASSSNEVMEDTQYFGPGTRLTVL.

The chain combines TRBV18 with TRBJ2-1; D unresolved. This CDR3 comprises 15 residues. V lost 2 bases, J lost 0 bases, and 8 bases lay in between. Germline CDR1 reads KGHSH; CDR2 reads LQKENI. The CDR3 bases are TGTGCCAGCTCACCAAATCCTAGCTCCTACAATGAGCAGTTCTTC. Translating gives CASSPNPSSYNEQFF.

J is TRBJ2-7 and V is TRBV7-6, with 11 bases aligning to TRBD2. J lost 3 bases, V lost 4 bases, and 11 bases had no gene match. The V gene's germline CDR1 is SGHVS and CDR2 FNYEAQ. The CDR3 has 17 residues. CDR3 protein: CASSSQKGLAAGYEQYF. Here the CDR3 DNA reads TGTGCCAGCAGCTCGCAAAAGGGACTAGCGGCAGGCTACGAGCAGTACTTC.

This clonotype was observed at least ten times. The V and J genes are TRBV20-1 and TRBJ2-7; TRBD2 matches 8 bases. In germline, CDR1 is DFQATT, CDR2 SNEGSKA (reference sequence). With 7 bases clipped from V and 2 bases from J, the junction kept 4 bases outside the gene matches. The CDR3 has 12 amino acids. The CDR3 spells CSGATSAYEQYF. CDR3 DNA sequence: TGCAGTGGGGCGACTAGCGCCTACGAGCAGTACTTC.

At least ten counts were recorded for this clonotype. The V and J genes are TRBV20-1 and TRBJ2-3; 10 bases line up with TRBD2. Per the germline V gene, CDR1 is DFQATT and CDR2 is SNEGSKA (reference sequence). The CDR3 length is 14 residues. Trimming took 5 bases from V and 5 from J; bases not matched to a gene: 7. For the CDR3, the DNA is TGCAGTGCTTATCTAGCGGGAGTTAAAGATACGCAGTATTTT. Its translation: CSAYLAGVKDTQYF.

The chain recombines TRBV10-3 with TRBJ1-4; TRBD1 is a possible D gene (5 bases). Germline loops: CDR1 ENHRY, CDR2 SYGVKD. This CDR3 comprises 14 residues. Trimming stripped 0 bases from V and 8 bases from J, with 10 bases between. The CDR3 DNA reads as TGTGCCATCAGTGAGTCGGACGGGGGAGAAAAACTGTTTTTT. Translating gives CAISESDGGEKLFF.

DNA of the CDR3: TGCAGCGTTGCAGGAGGAAGGAACTCAGAGCAGTACTTC. Amino acid sequence: CSVAGGRNSEQYF. This chain connects TRBV29-1 to TRBJ2-7; possible D gene TRBD2, 5 bases. V was shortened by 4 bases and J by 7 bases, with 17 bases between the two germline ends. The V gene's germline CDR1 is SQVTM and CDR2 ANQGSEA. CDR3 length equals 13 residues.

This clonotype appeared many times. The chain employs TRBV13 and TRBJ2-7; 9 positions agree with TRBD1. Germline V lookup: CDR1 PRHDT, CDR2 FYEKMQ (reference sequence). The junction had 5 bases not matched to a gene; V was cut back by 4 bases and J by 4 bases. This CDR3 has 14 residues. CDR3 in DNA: TGTGCCAGCAGCTCCTGGGACAGGGCGTACGAGCAGTACTTC. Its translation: CASSSWDRAYEQYF.

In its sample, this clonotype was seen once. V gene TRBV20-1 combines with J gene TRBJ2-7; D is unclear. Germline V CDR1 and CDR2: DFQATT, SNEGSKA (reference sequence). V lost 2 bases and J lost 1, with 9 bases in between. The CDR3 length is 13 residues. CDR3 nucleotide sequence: TGCAGTGCTAGACTGTGGGGATCCTACGAGCAGTACTTC. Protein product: CSARLWGSYEQYF.

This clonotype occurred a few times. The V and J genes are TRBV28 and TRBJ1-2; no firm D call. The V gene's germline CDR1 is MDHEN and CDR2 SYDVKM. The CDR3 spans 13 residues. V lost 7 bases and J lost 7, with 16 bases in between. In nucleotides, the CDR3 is TGTGCCAGCACAATTCTGGGGAGGGCTGGCTACACCTTC. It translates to CASTILGRAGYTF.

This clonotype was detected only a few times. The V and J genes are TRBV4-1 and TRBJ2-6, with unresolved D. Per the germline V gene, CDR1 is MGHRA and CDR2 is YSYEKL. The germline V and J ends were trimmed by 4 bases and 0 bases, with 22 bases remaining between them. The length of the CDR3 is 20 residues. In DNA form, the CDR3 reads TGCGCCAGCAGCCCGAATAATATCTTCAGGAACAGCTCTGGGGCCAACGTCCTGACTTTC. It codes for CASSPNNIFRNSSGANVLTF.

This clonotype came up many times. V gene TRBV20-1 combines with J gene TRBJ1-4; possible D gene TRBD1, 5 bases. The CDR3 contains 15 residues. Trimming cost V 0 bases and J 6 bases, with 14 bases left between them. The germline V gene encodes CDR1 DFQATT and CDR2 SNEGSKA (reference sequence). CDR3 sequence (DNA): TGCAGTGCTAGAGATCAGGGAGGGGCCTATGAAAAACTGTTTTTT. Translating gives CSARDQGGAYEKLFF.

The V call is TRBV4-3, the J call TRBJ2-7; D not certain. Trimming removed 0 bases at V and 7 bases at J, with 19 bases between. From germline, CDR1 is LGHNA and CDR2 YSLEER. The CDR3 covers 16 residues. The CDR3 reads CASSQERAPELGEQYF. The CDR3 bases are TGCGCCAGCAGCCAAGAAAGGGCCCCGGAACTCGGTGAGCAGTACTTC.